This T cell receptor (beta chain) was sequenced in a study of vaccination effects on CD4 cells after COVID-19. Study as a whole: Post-vaccine specimens were collected at a median of 72 days following the second dose.

Study-wide results and caveats: A shortage of convalescent patients and an absence of early post-infection timepoints characterized the study.

Culturing for roughly 10 days preceded CD4+ T cell isolation. Participants each got two BNT162b2 or mRNA-1273 vaccine doses. As to this clone: Antigen: not known.

Method: immunoSEQ multiplex PCR; TCRdb's copy keeps in-frame clones and lacks some. The sample consists of under 55,000 clones, about three quarters of them appearing once. The CDR3 has 14 residues. V was pared by 3 bases and J by 4 bases, with 3 bases of the junction left unmatched. Germline values: CDR1 LNHNV, CDR2 YYDKDF (reference sequence). The chain links TRBV15 to TRBJ1-5; 7 nucleotides agree with TRBD1. The receptor was derived from a human donor who received a COVID-19 vaccine. The specimen was CD4+ T cells from PBMCs cultured without peptide, collected after COVID-19 vaccination. The CDR3 DNA reads TGTGCCACCAGCAGGCCGACAGGGAATCAGCCCCAGCATTTT. Protein sequence: CATSRPTGNQPQHF.